This section outlines one T cell receptor beta chain sequence together with its context. The table came from immunoSEQ multiplex PCR; TCRdb's copy has only in-frame clones and leaves some out. The data show some 21,000 clones, with about 88% seen just once and roughly 0.7% held by the top ten. CDR1 and CDR2 (germline): SNHLY, FYNNEI. CDR3 length: 15 amino acids. V gave up 1 base and J gave up 5 bases, with 14 bases separating them. This specimen comes from a study of T cell repertoires and Cas9 in healthy adults. Across the whole study: Characterization of SpCas9-reactive CD4 and CD8 T cells covered multi-effector potency, cytotoxicity and lineage.

The TCR sequence derives from a human donor in good health. Source material: CD4+ effector T cells (CD127+, CD25-, CD137-, CD154-) from PBMCs; culture status not recorded. The chain uses TRBV2 and TRBJ2-5; possible D gene TRBD2, 5 bases. CDR3 coding DNA: TGTGCCAGCAGTGAAGAAAGGCGGGCCGGGGAGACCCAGTACTTC. This sequence encodes CASSEERRAGETQYF.